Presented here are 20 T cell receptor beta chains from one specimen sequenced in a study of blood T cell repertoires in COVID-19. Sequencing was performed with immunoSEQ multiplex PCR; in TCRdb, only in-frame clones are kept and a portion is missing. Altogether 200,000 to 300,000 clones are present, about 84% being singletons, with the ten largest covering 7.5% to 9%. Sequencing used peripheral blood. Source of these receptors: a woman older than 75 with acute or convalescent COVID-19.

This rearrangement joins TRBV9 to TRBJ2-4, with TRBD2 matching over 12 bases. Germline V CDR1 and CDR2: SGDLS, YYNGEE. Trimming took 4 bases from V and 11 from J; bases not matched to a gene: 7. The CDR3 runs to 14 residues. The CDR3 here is CASSLRTSGDVQYF. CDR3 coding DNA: TGTGCCAGCAGCCTACGGACTAGCGGGGATGTTCAGTACTTC.

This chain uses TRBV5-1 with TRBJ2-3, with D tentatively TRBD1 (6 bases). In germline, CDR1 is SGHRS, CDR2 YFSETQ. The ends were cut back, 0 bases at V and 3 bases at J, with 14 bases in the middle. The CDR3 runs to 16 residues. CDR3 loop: CASSLVGTRATDTQYF. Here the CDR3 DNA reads TGCGCCAGCAGCTTGGTGGGGACAAGGGCGACAGATACGCAGTATTTT.

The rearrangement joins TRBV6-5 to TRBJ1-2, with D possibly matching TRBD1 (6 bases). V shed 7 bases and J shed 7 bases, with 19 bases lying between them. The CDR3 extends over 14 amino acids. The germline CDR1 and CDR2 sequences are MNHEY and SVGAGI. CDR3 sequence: CASTEVRGGGGYTF. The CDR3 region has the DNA TGTGCCAGCACCGAAGTCAGGGGAGGGGGTGGCTACACCTTC.

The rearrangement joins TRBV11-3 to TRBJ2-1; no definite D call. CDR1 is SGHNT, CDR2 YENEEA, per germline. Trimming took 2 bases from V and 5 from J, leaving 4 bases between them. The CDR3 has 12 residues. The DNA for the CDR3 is TGTGCCAGCAGCTTAAGAGACAATGAGCAGTTCTTC. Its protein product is CASSLRDNEQFF.

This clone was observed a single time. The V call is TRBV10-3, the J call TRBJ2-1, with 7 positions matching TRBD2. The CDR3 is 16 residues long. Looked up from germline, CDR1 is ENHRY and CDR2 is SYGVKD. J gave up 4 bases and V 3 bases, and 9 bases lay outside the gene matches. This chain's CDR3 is CAISDVGDYPYNEQFF. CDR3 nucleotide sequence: TGTGCCATCAGTGATGTGGGGGACTACCCTTACAATGAGCAGTTCTTC.

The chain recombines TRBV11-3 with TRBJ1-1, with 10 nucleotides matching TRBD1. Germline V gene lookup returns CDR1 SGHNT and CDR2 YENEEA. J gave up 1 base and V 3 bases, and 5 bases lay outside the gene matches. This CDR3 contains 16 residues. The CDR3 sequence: CASSLRTGGTNTEAFF. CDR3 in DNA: TGTGCCAGCAGCTTGAGGACAGGGGGGACGAACACTGAAGCTTTCTTT. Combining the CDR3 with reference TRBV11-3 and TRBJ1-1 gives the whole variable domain EAGVVQSPRYKIIEKKQPVAFWCNPISGHNTLYWYLQNLGQGPELLIRYENEEAVDDSQLPKDRFSAERLKGVDSTLKIQPAELGDSAVYLCASSLRTGGTNTEAFFGQGTRLTVV.

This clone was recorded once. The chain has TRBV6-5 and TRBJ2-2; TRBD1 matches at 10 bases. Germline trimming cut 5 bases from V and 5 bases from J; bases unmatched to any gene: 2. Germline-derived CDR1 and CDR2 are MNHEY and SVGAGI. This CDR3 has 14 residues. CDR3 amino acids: CASSPDRGTGELFF. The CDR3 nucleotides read TGTGCCAGCAGTCCGGACAGGGGGACCGGGGAGCTGTTTTTT.

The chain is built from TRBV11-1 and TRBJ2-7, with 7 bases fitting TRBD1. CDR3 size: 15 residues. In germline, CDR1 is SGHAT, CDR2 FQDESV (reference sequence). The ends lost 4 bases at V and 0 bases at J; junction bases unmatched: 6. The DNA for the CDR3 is TGTGCCAGCAGCTCGGGACAGCCCAGCTCCTACGAGCAGTACTTC. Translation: CASSSGQPSSYEQYF.

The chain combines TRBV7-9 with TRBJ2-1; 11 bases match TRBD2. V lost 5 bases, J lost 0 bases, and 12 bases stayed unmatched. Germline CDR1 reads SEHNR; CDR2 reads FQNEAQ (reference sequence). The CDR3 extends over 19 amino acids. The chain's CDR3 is CASSPRGTSGLGSYNEQFF. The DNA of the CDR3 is TGTGCCAGCAGCCCAAGAGGGACTAGCGGACTTGGCTCCTACAATGAGCAGTTCTTC. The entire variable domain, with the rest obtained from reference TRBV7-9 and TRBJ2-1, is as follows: DTGVSQNPRHKITKRGQNVTFRCDPISEHNRLYWYRQTLGQGPEFLTYFQNEAQLEKSRLLSDRFSAERPKGSFSTLEIQRTEQGDSAMYLCASSPRGTSGLGSYNEQFFGPGTRLTVL.

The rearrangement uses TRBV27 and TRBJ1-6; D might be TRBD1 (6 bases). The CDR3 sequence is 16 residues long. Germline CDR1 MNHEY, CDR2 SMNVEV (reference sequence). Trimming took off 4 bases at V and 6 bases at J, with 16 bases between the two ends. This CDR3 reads CASSSLNGGRNSPLHF. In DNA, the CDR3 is TGTGCCAGCAGTTCCCTCAACGGGGGGCGTAATTCACCCCTCCACTTT.

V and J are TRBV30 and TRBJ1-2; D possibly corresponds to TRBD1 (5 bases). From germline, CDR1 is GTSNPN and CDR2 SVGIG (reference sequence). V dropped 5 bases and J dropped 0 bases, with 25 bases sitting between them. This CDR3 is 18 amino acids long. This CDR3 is CAWDSWGEPEKTNYGYTF. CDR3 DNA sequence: TGTGCCTGGGACAGTTGGGGGGAGCCGGAGAAAACTAACTATGGCTACACCTTC.

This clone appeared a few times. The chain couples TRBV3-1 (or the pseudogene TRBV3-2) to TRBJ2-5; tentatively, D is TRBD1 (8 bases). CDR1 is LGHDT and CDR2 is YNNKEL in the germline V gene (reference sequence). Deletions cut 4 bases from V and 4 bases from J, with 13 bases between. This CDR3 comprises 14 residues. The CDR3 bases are TGTGCCAGCAGCCCACAGGGGGGGGTAGAGACCCAGTACTTC. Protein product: CASSPQGGVETQYF.

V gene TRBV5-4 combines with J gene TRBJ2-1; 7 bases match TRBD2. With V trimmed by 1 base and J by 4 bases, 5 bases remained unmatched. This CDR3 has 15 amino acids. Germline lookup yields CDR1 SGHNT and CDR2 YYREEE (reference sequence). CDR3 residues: CASSLSLADYNEQFF. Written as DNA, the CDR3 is TGTGCCAGCAGCTTGAGTCTAGCGGATTACAATGAGCAGTTCTTC. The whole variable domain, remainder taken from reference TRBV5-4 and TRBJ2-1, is ETGVTQSPTHLIKTRGQQVTLRCSSQSGHNTVSWYQQALGQGPQFIFQYYREEENGRGNFPPRFSGLQFPNYSSELNVNALELDDSALYLCASSLSLADYNEQFFGPGTRLTVL.

CDR3 region: CASSWGGGSYNEQFF. CDR3 sequence (DNA): TGCGCCAGCAGCTGGGGCGGGGGGTCCTACAATGAGCAGTTCTTC. V gene TRBV5-1 combines with J gene TRBJ2-1; 8 bases are a match to TRBD2. The length of the CDR3 is 15 residues. Germline V gene lookup returns CDR1 SGHRS and CDR2 YFSETQ. The ends lost 3 bases at V and 1 base at J; junction bases unmatched: 3.

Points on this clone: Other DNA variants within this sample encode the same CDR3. The CDR3 bases are TGCGCCAGCAGCTTGGCCGGGCAGGGGCGATACGAGCAGTACTTC. This encodes CASSLAGQGRYEQYF. This rearrangement joins TRBV5-1 to TRBJ2-7, with D possibly matching TRBD1 (6 bases). The ends were cut back, 0 bases at V and 4 bases at J, with 14 bases in the middle. CDR1 and CDR2 (germline): SGHRS, YFSETQ. The CDR3 totals 15 residues.

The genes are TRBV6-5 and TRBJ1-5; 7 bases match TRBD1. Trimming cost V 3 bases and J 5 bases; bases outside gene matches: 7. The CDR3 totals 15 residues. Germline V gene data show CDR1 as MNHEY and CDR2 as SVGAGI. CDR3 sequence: CASSYNRGRDQPQHF. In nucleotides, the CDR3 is TGTGCCAGCAGTTATAACAGGGGACGCGATCAGCCCCAGCATTTT.

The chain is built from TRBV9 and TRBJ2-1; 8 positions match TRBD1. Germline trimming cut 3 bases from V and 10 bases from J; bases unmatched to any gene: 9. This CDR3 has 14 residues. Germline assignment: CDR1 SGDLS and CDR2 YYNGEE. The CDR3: CASSAGQGRTEQFF. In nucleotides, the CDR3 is TGTGCCAGCAGCGCCGGACAGGGCCGTACGGAGCAGTTCTTC.

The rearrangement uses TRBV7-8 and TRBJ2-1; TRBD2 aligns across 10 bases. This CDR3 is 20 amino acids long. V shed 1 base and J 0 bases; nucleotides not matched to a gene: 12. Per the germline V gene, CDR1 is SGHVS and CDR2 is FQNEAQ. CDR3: CASSLVGGSGGSNSYNEQFF. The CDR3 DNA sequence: TGTGCCAGCAGCTTAGTTGGAGGTAGCGGGGGGAGCAACTCCTACAATGAGCAGTTCTTC.

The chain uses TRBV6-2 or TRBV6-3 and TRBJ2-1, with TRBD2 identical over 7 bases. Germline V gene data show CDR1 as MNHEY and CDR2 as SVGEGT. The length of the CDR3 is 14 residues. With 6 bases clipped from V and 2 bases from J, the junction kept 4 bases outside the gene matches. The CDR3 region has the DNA TGTGCCAGCAGCCGAGGACTAGCCTACAATGAGCAGTTCTTC. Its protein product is CASSRGLAYNEQFF.

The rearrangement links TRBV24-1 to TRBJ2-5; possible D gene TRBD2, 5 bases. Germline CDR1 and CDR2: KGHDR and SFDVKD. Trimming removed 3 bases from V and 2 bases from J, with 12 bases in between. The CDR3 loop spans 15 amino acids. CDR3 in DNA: TGTGCCACCAGTGATCGACGGACTGATCAAGAGACCCAGTACTTC. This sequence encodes CATSDRRTDQETQYF.